These 13 T cell receptor beta chains came from one sample sequenced in a study of metastatic and nonmetastatic thyroid tumors (dated by TCRdb to the early 2020s). Before undergoing thyroid surgery, none of the patients had been given any kind of treatment. The library was built by means of PCR. TCRdb shows the sequencer as Illumina HiSeq 4000. TCRdb handled the public reads itself, with Q25 trimming in fastp and clone calling in MiXCR, and kept productive beta chains. This sample has roughly 19,000 clones in its table, and roughly 22% of those were observed once. 8% to 13% of the sample lies in the top ten. The sequenced sample was tumor tissue. The receptors derive from a male donor with papillary thyroid cancer or a benign thyroid nodule (not recorded which). Some clones in this sample may be carry-over from other donors' samples.

This clone was picked up many times. The genes are TRBV7-3 and TRBJ2-3; a weak D match, TRBD1 (7 bases). CDR1 and CDR2 from the germline V gene are SGHTA and FQGTGA. V was cut by 6 bases and J by 2 bases, with 18 bases left in between. The CDR3 is 16 amino acids. As DNA, the CDR3 is TGTGCCAGCAGGGGGGGACAGTCCTTAAACACAGATACGCAGTATTTT. It translates to CASRGGQSLNTDTQYF.

This sequence joins TRBV3-1 and TRBJ2-1; D is uncertain. Trimming cost V 1 base and J 2 bases, with 9 bases left between them. The CDR3 extends over 15 amino acids. Germline V CDR1 and CDR2: LGHDT, YNNKEL (reference sequence). In nucleotides, the CDR3 is TGTGCCAGCAGCCAAGGGCGAAGTGCCTACAATGAGCAGTTCTTC. Translated, it gives CASSQGRSAYNEQFF.

The table lists this clone with a few counts. The chain recombines TRBV6-1 with TRBJ2-7, with a possible D match to TRBD1 (6 bases). The CDR3 length is 14 residues. The germline V and J ends were trimmed by 6 bases and 0 bases, with 12 bases remaining between them. The germline CDR1 and CDR2 sequences are MNHNS and SASEGT. This CDR3 is CASSRDRNSYEQYF. The CDR3 DNA reads TGTGCCAGCAGCCGAGACAGGAACTCCTACGAGCAGTACTTC.

By its share, this clone is medium-sized (0.01 to 0.1%). This chain joins TRBV10-3 and TRBJ2-7; the match to TRBD2 covers 7 bases. The CDR3 has 15 amino acids. Germline V gene lookup returns CDR1 ENHRY and CDR2 SYGVKD. The V gene end was trimmed by 6 bases and the J gene end by 0 bases; junction bases not matched to a gene: 8. The CDR3 bases are TGTGCCATCAGCTCAAACGCGGGGGTCTCCTACGAGCAGTACTTC. It encodes CAISSNAGVSYEQYF.

This sequence joins TRBV3-1 and TRBJ2-1; D gene uncertain. The CDR3 consists of 13 residues. Trimming shortened V by 4 bases and J by 9 bases, and 13 bases separated the two germline ends. The germline V gene has CDR1 LGHDT and CDR2 YNNKEL (reference sequence). CDR3 DNA: TGTGCCAGCAGCCGCCAGGCCATCAGTGAGCAGTTCTTC. This gives the protein CASSRQAISEQFF.

This clone was recorded at least ten times. The chain carries TRBV7-2 and TRBJ1-2, with D possibly matching TRBD1 (5 bases). This CDR3 region has 14 residues. The germline V gene encodes CDR1 SGHTA and CDR2 FQGNSA. Deletions cut 5 bases from V and 4 bases from J, with 14 bases between. The CDR3 DNA reads as TGTGCCAGCAGCCTATGGGGGTCCTCCTATGGCTACACCTTC. Translating gives CASSLWGSSYGYTF.

Note on this clone: The junction shows a germline mismatch at one end, possibly a read error. The chain couples TRBV7-2 to TRBJ2-7, with 7 bases lining up with TRBD2. Germline CDR1 SGHTA, CDR2 FQGNSA. The CDR3 consists of 13 residues. The CDR3 sequence: CAGSDAPRGEQYF. CDR3 sequence (DNA): TGTGCCGGCAGCGACGCACCCCGGGGGGAGCAGTACTTT.

The sample holds many counts of this clone. V is TRBV4-2 and J is TRBJ2-3, with D unresolved. The CDR3 sequence is 13 residues long. Trimming stripped 1 base from V and 5 bases from J, with 7 bases between. Germline-derived CDR1 and CDR2 are LGHNA and YNFKEQ. CDR3 nucleotide sequence: TGTGCCAGCAGCCAAGGTAGTGGAGATACGCAGTATTTT. Amino acid sequence: CASSQGSGDTQYF.

This clone showed up many times. This rearrangement joins TRBV27 to TRBJ2-1; D might be TRBD1 or TRBD2, each matching 5 bases. The V and J ends lost 2 bases and 13 bases respectively, with 15 bases between them. The CDR3 totals 13 residues. Per the germline V gene, CDR1 is MNHEY and CDR2 is SMNVEV (reference sequence). The CDR3 sequence: CASSLPPGLQQFF. The DNA of the CDR3 is TGTGCCAGCAGTTTACCGCCGGGGCTCCAACAGTTCTTC.

This clone was counted many times. A read error may explain this, as a much larger clone is one base away. This rearrangement joins TRBV27 to TRBJ2-1; 11 bases are shared with TRBD2. The germline V gene has CDR1 MNHEY and CDR2 SMNVEV (reference sequence). The CDR3 contains 16 residues. The CDR3 coding sequence is TGTGCCAGCAGTCCCCTAACTAGCGGGAGATGGAATGAGCGGTTCTTC. Protein: CASSPLTSGRWNERFF.

This clone is classed as medium-sized. The gene calls are TRBV20-1 and TRBJ2-3, with 7 bases identical to TRBD2. This CDR3 comprises 15 residues. Germline V gene data show CDR1 as DFQATT and CDR2 as SNEGSKA (reference sequence). After removal of 6 bases from V and 0 bases from J, the junction contained 9 bases not matched to a gene. The CDR3 is CSAVVAGASTDTQYF. In nucleotides, the CDR3 is TGCAGTGCAGTCGTAGCGGGCGCTAGCACAGATACGCAGTATTTT.

This clone has at least ten counts. This sequence joins TRBV7-2 and TRBJ2-2; TRBD2 matches at 12 bases. The CDR3 extends over 20 amino acids. V trimming: 0 bases; J trimming: 4 bases; junction bases outside the gene matches: 12. Germline V gene sequence: CDR1 SGHTA, CDR2 FQGNSA. The CDR3 reads CASSLALYLMGLAGTGELFF. CDR3 nucleotides: TGTGCCAGCAGCTTAGCACTCTATCTTATGGGACTAGCGGGCACCGGGGAGCTGTTTTTT. The full variable domain, its missing parts supplied by reference TRBV7-2 and TRBJ2-2, is GAGVSQSPSNKVTEKGKDVELRCDPISGHTALYWYRQSLGQGLEFLIYFQGNSAPDKSGLPSDRFSAERTGGSVSTLTIQRTQQEDSAVYLCASSLALYLMGLAGTGELFFGEGSRLTVL.

This chain connects TRBV4-1 to TRBJ2-7, with D tentatively TRBD1 (6 bases). Germline CDR1 MGHRA, CDR2 YSYEKL. Trimming took off 9 bases at V and 3 bases at J, with 15 bases between the two ends. This CDR3 contains 13 residues. CDR3 region: CARDRTVHYEQYF. CDR3 in DNA: TGCGCCAGAGATCGGACAGTCCACTACGAGCAGTACTTC.